These 2 T cell receptor beta chains were sequenced from one sample in a study of T cells in Graves' hyperthyroidism and ophthalmopathy (dated by TCRdb to between 2017 and 2020). Library preparation employed multiplex PCR. Sequencing instrument: Illumina HiSeq 2000. The TCR beta CDR3 regions were amplified from RNA transcripts. The TCR CDR3 was subjected to a first round of RT-PCR using the HTBI primer set and the Qiagen OneStep RT-PCR kit. Starting from the raw public reads, TCRdb applied fastp trimming at Q25, assembled clones with MiXCR and retained in-frame beta chains. Every CDR3 protein is listed once, alongside the most common genes and DNA of its rows. The sample table lists around 360,000 distinct CDR3 sequences, roughly 15% of them with a count of one. The ten biggest clones cover roughly a fifth of the sample. Input material: blood. The receptors come from a woman aged 60-75 years with Graves' ophthalmopathy.

This clonotype was counted ten times or more. The CDR3 is CASSLPEVAGGETQYF. The CDR3 DNA sequence: TGTGCCAGCAGCTTACCAGAGGTAGCGGGAGGAGAGACCCAGTACTTC. The J gene is TRBJ2-5, the V gene TRBV7-9, with 10 bases matching TRBD2. The CDR3 covers 16 residues. The V segment lost 2 bases and the J segment 4 bases; nucleotides outside the gene matches: 7. The germline CDR1 and CDR2 sequences are SEHNR and FQNEAQ (reference sequence).

The V call is TRBV6-5, the J call TRBJ1-6; tentative D call: TRBD1 (5 bases). The V gene's germline CDR1 is MNHEY and CDR2 SVGAGI. V lost 2 bases to trimming and J lost 7 bases, with 9 bases between them. The length of the CDR3 is 14 residues. CDR3 in amino acids: CASSYAGSNSPLHF. CDR3 coding DNA: TGTGCCAGCAGTTACGCAGGGTCAAATTCACCCCTCCACTTT.